Listed below are T cell receptor beta chains from one sample, sequenced in a study of CD8 T cells in ankylosing spondylitis. In TCRdb, the 5' RACE reads were re-called with MiXCR into one record per CDR3 protein. The table has around 250,000 distinct CDR3 sequences, roughly a tenth seen once. Sequenced input: blood, either unsorted or a sorted T cell fraction (not recorded which). The source is a male donor with ankylosing spondylitis or in good health (not recorded which). The conserved cysteine and the conserved F or W are not part of the CDR3 here. The listing skips clone size in some rows; elsewhere it reads once, few, many or a size class.

many	TRBV5-1	TRBJ2-2	ASSLGPGINTGELF
.	TRBV15	TRBJ2-7	ATSRGSQGRVAPSRGEQY
many	TRBV9	TRBJ2-2	ASSVALRDRNTGELF
many	TRBV5-6	TRBJ2-1	ASSYKDRSYNEQF
few	TRBV28	TRBJ1-2	ASSLYGAGQGVGYT
many	TRBV28	TRBJ1-2	ASSPTLANYGYT
.	TRBV2	TRBJ2-2	ASSSYVTGELF
many	TRBV9	TRBJ1-5	ASSVGAGHQPQH
.	TRBV6-2/TRBV6-3	TRBJ2-7	ASSITGEAEQY
few	TRBV6-2/TRBV6-3	TRBJ2-1	ASTLAGGRNEQF
many	TRBV5-6	TRBJ2-7	ASSLGAHRGEQY
many	TRBV25-1	TRBJ2-2	ASSEYRGEGTSGSSSNTGELF
few	TRBV11-3	TRBJ2-1	ASSLGGADKQF
few	TRBV29-1	TRBJ2-3	SVEERTSGRAWLDTQY
many	TRBV20-1	TRBJ1-1	SARHNGLNTEAF
.	TRBV20-1	TRBJ1-3	SARYTPGNTIY
many	TRBV20-1	TRBJ2-2	SARRARNTGELF
many	TRBV30	TRBJ2-1	AWSPGLAGSNEQF
.	TRBV30	TRBJ1-2	AWSVRWDRVHSGYT
many	TRBV29-1	TRBJ1-5	SVAGAGQPQH
many	TRBV12-3/TRBV12-4	TRBJ2-5	ATLKGTQETQY
few	TRBV12-3/TRBV12-4	TRBJ2-7	ASSSSRSGRSTYEQY
many	TRBV5-1	TRBJ1-1	ASSLVQGNTEAF
.	TRBV18	TRBJ2-7	ASSDGQDYEQY
few	TRBV6-6	TRBJ2-7	ASSAPLGFSSYEQY
.	TRBV20-1	TRBJ1-6	SAQPAREGSPLH
.	TRBV7-8	TRBJ2-3	ASSLLTGWETDTQY
.	TRBV6-1	TRBJ2-3	ASNRISGEPPDTQY
many	TRBV27	TRBJ2-1	ASSPIPTGFYNEQF
many	TRBV6-5	TRBJ2-3	ASRKTDTQY
many	TRBV15	TRBJ2-7	ATSRVYGQGEYEQY
many	TRBV2	TRBJ2-7	ASASNPGLASYEQY
many	TRBV6-5	TRBJ2-2	ASSTSANTGELF
many	TRBV20-1	TRBJ2-3	SARETGGTFPDTQY
many	TRBV9	TRBJ2-1	ASSLGVRSDEQF
.	TRBV18	TRBJ1-1	ASSPSLGGDNTEAF
.	TRBV12-3/TRBV12-4	TRBJ1-2	VSSPDRGFGYGYT
.	TRBV7-3	TRBJ2-1	ASSLEGLVDDEQF
.	TRBV5-6	TRBJ2-7	ASRLLGSYEQY
many	TRBV9	TRBJ2-1	ASSVGGSSSYNEQF